The 7 T cell receptor beta chains below all came from one sample that was sequenced in a study of blood T cell repertoires in COVID-19. Sequencing used immunoSEQ multiplex PCR; TCRdb keeps in-frame clones, though not all of them. The data hold about 430,000 clones, with roughly 88% observed a single time. The sample taken for sequencing was PBMCs or T cells enriched from blood (not recorded which). The receptors come from a woman under 30 who had been exposed to COVID-19.

This rearrangement joins TRBV9 to TRBJ2-2; 7 bases agree with TRBD1. Germline CDR1 reads SGDLS; CDR2 reads YYNGEE. This CDR3 contains 17 residues. V lost 0 bases and J lost 3; bases outside the gene matches: 8. The CDR3 DNA reads TGTGCCAGCAGCGTAGACCGAGGGGGCGCCGACACCGGGGAGCTGTTTTTT. Translating gives CASSVDRGGADTGELFF.

This rearrangement joins TRBV18 to TRBJ1-1; D possibly corresponds to TRBD1 (5 bases). CDR3 length: 13 amino acids. Germline V gene data show CDR1 as KGHSH and CDR2 as LQKENI. V was trimmed by 3 bases and J by 6 bases, leaving 11 bases between them. The CDR3 here is CASSPSTAPEAFF. CDR3 in DNA: TGTGCCAGCTCACCGTCGACAGCACCTGAAGCTTTCTTT. The full variable domain, in which reference TRBV18 and TRBJ1-1 provide the parts outside the CDR3, is NAGVMQNPRHLVRRRGQEARLRCSPMKGHSHVYWYRQLPEEGLKFMVYLQKENIIDESGMPKERFSAEFPKEGPSILRIQQVVRGDSAAYFCASSPSTAPEAFFGQGTRLTVV.

This clone was recorded only once. In DNA form, the CDR3 reads TGTGCCAGCAGACTATTACAGGGGAACTATGGCTACACCTTC. This gives the protein CASRLLQGNYGYTF. This chain connects TRBV28 to TRBJ1-2; 7 bases fit TRBD1. Germline values: CDR1 MDHEN, CDR2 SYDVKM. The V gene end was trimmed by 6 bases and the J gene end by 2 bases; junction bases not matched to a gene: 6. The CDR3 sequence is 14 residues long.

The chain uses TRBV7-9 and TRBJ1-1; tentatively, D is TRBD1 (6 bases). The CDR3 spans 11 residues. The germline CDR1 and CDR2 sequences are SEHNR and FQNEAQ (reference sequence). V dropped 5 bases and J dropped 8 bases, with 9 bases sitting between them. Here the CDR3 reads CASSEGQEAFF. The CDR3 nucleotides read TGTGCCAGCAGCGAGGGACAAGAAGCTTTCTTT.

This clone has a handful of counts. Additional DNA sequences in this sample encode the identical CDR3. The chain joins TRBV7-7 to TRBJ2-7, with 9 bases lining up with TRBD1. J gave up 1 base and V 5 bases, and 3 bases lay outside the gene matches. Germline V gene sequence: CDR1 SSHAT, CDR2 FNYEAQ (reference sequence). The CDR3 totals 14 residues. The CDR3 loop is CASSPGTGSYEQYF. The CDR3 coding sequence is TGTGCCAGCAGCCCGGGGACAGGGTCCTACGAGCAGTACTTC.

The chain employs TRBV5-1 and TRBJ2-1; 8 bases align to TRBD2. Germline trimming cut 4 bases from V and 10 bases from J; bases unmatched to any gene: 13. Per germline, CDR1 SGHRS and CDR2 YFSETQ. The CDR3 contains 15 residues. CDR3 DNA: TGCGCCAGCAGCACCCCAGCGGGGGCCCTTGGAGAGCAGTTCTTC. Its translation: CASSTPAGALGEQFF.

The chain employs TRBV7-9 and TRBJ1-2; TRBD1 aligns across 10 bases. CDR1 and CDR2 from the germline V gene are SEHNR and FQNEAQ (reference sequence). The CDR3 spans 15 residues. Trimming at V came to 1 base and at J to 8 bases, leaving 7 bases not matched to a gene. The CDR3 reads CASSLGDRGSYGYTF. CDR3 nucleotides: TGTGCCAGCAGCTTAGGGGACAGGGGATCCTACGGCTACACCTTC.